Below, 22 T cell receptor beta chains from the same sample are listed, as sequenced in a study of blood T cell repertoires in COVID-19. TCRdb's copy holds only in-frame clones and misses some; the assay was immunoSEQ multiplex PCR. The repertoire has about 100,000 clones, around four fifths of them found once; the top ten carry 12%. Sequenced input: peripheral blood. The receptors shown here come from a woman in her 70s with acute or convalescent COVID-19.

This chain uses TRBV12-5 with TRBJ2-1; TRBD1 might be the D (5 bases). The CDR3 length is 17 residues. Trimming removed 4 bases at V and 0 bases at J, with 16 bases between. In germline, CDR1 is LGHNT, CDR2 FRNRAP. In DNA, the CDR3 is TGTGCTAGTGGTTCCTCCAGGGCCTTAAGCTCCTACAATGAGCAGTTCTTC. Protein sequence: CASGSSRALSSYNEQFF.

The V call is TRBV6-5, the J call TRBJ2-7; D perhaps matches TRBD1 (6 bases). The CDR3 sequence is 15 residues long. Per the germline V gene, CDR1 is MNHEY and CDR2 is SVGAGI. V lost 2 bases to trimming and J lost 0 bases, with 11 bases between them. CDR3 in DNA: TGTGCCAGCAGTTACCGCCCACAGGGCTCCTACGAGCAGTACGTC. Translated: CASSYRPQGSYEQYV.

The chain joins TRBV6-5 to TRBJ2-1, with 10 bases fitting TRBD2. Germline trimming cut 10 bases from V and 10 bases from J; bases unmatched to any gene: 10. Germline V gene sequence: CDR1 MNHEY, CDR2 SVGAGI. The CDR3 contains 13 residues. CDR3 nucleotide sequence: TGTGCCACCTTAGCGGGGGGCCCGGGAGAGCAGTTCTTC. Translating it yields CATLAGGPGEQFF.

V gene TRBV6-5 combines with J gene TRBJ1-2; D gene ambiguous. This CDR3 is 12 amino acids long. Trimming took 0 bases from V and 11 from J, leaving 10 bases between them. Germline V gene lookup returns CDR1 MNHEY and CDR2 SVGAGI. The CDR3 spells CASSYSSVVYTF. The CDR3 DNA follows: TGTGCCAGCAGTTACTCATCGGTCGTGTACACCTTC.

The J gene is TRBJ1-5, the V gene TRBV6-5; TRBD1 agrees at 8 bases. This CDR3 is 14 amino acids long. V lost 7 bases to trimming and J lost 0 bases; unmatched junction nucleotides: 2. Germline-derived CDR1 and CDR2 are MNHEY and SVGAGI. The CDR3 coding sequence is TGTGCCAGCACAGGACAGGGTAGCAATCAGCCCCAGCATTTT. Protein: CASTGQGSNQPQHF.

This rearrangement joins TRBV4-1 to TRBJ1-5, with D possibly being TRBD1 (5 bases). V was pared by 4 bases and J by 1 base, with 11 bases between. CDR3 length: 15 residues. Germline-derived CDR1 and CDR2 are MGHRA and YSYEKL. The CDR3 region is CASSPGGGSNQPQHF. In nucleotides, the CDR3 is TGCGCCAGCAGCCCCGGGGGGGGAAGCAATCAGCCCCAGCATTTT.

This clone has only one observation. The rearrangement links TRBV11-2 to TRBJ1-6; tentative D call: TRBD1 (6 bases). This CDR3 is 17 amino acids long. Trimming pared 6 bases from V and 5 bases from J, leaving 20 bases between. Germline values: CDR1 SGHAT, CDR2 FQNNGV. Here the CDR3 reads CASSSSGGGGNNSPLHF. The CDR3 DNA is TGTGCCAGCAGTTCCTCTGGGGGGGGCGGAAATAATTCACCCCTCCACTTT.

The V gene is TRBV19, the J gene TRBJ1-1; tentatively, D is TRBD1 (6 bases). With 3 bases removed from V and 2 bases from J, the gap between germline ends came to 10 bases. The germline V gene has CDR1 LNHDA and CDR2 SQIVND (reference sequence). CDR3 length: 14 amino acids. In DNA form, the CDR3 reads TGTGCCAGTAGTATGAGACAGGACAACACTGAAGCTTTCTTT. It specifies CASSMRQDNTEAFF.

The rearrangement joins TRBV5-1 to TRBJ1-1; 7 bases map to TRBD1. With V trimmed by 0 bases and J by 1 base, 6 bases remained unmatched. Germline assignment: CDR1 SGHRS and CDR2 YFSETQ. This CDR3 is built from 16 residues. CDR3 nucleotide sequence: TGCGCCAGCAGCTTGGTACAGGGGATAGGGAACACTGAAGCTTTCTTT. It is translated as CASSLVQGIGNTEAFF.

The chain combines TRBV18 with TRBJ1-5; tentative D call: TRBD1 (6 bases). V lost 3 bases, J lost 0 bases, and 15 bases lay in between. The CDR3 is made up of 17 amino acids. CDR1 KGHSH and CDR2 LQKENI come from the germline V gene. As DNA, the CDR3 is TGTGCCAGCTCACCTAGCCCCAGGGGTAATAGCAATCAGCCCCAGCATTTT. It specifies CASSPSPRGNSNQPQHF.

The chain joins TRBV6-2 or TRBV6-3 to TRBJ2-7; 8 bases line up with TRBD1. The CDR3 contains 14 residues. Per germline, CDR1 MNHEY and CDR2 SVGEGT. Unmatched junction bases numbered 7, after V lost 5 bases and J lost 4 bases. The CDR3 loop is CASSRRQGPYEQYV. The DNA of the CDR3 is TGTGCCAGCAGTCGCCGACAGGGGCCTTACGAGCAGTACGTC.

This chain links TRBV27 with TRBJ2-2; 7 bases are shared with TRBD2. The germline gives CDR1 MNHEY, CDR2 SMNVEV (reference sequence). V lost 5 bases and J lost 2; bases outside the gene matches: 5. This CDR3 is built from 15 residues. The CDR3 DNA reads TGTGCCAGCAGTCACCGGGGGGACAACACCGGGGAGCTGTTTTTT. As protein: CASSHRGDNTGELFF.

The CDR3 here is CASSSGGAGETQYF. CDR3 sequence (DNA): TGCGCCAGCAGCTCCGGGGGGGCCGGAGAGACCCAGTACTTC. The rearrangement links TRBV5-1 to TRBJ2-5, with 8 bases fitting TRBD2. The CDR3 extends over 14 amino acids. Germline V gene lookup returns CDR1 SGHRS and CDR2 YFSETQ. V was pared by 3 bases and J by 4 bases, with 5 bases of the junction left unmatched.

The V and J genes are TRBV5-1 and TRBJ2-2, with D possibly being TRBD1 (6 bases). Per germline, CDR1 SGHRS and CDR2 YFSETQ. The CDR3 sequence is 16 residues long. V was clipped by 4 bases and J by 6 bases, with 19 bases between them. The CDR3: CASSPGQLQGPGELFF. DNA of the CDR3: TGCGCCAGCAGCCCCGGACAGTTGCAAGGGCCCGGGGAGCTGTTTTTT.

The chain carries TRBV11-2 and TRBJ2-2, with unresolved D. Trimming removed 7 bases from V and 0 bases from J, with 12 bases in between. The length of the CDR3 is 15 residues. Germline assignment: CDR1 SGHAT and CDR2 FQNNGV. Written as DNA, the CDR3 is TGTGCCAGCACCAGAATGGCCACGAACACCGGGGAGCTGTTTTTT. Protein sequence: CASTRMATNTGELFF.

The rearrangement joins TRBV29-1 to TRBJ1-1; D call uncertain. Germline CDR1 reads SQVTM; CDR2 reads ANQGSEA. CDR3 length: 11 amino acids. Trimming pared 7 bases from V and 3 bases from J, leaving 9 bases between. CDR3 sequence: CSADFYTEAFF. The CDR3 DNA reads TGCAGCGCGGACTTCTACACTGAAGCTTTCTTT.

The rearrangement joins TRBV5-6 to TRBJ1-1; D call uncertain. V gave up 2 bases and J gave up 2 bases, with 7 bases separating them. Germline V CDR1 and CDR2: SGHDT, YYEEEE. This CDR3 is 13 amino acids long. Here the CDR3 reads CASSLDSNTEAFF. The CDR3 DNA is TGTGCCAGCAGCTTAGACTCCAACACTGAAGCTTTCTTT.

The genes are TRBV7-6 and TRBJ2-3; the D gene is possibly TRBD2 (7 bases). V dropped 2 bases and J dropped 4 bases, with 13 bases sitting between them. The CDR3 totals 15 residues. Germline-derived CDR1 and CDR2 are SGHVS and FNYEAQ. CDR3 sequence reads: CASSLPRGGADTQYF. The CDR3 DNA follows: TGTGCCAGCAGCTTACCCAGGGGAGGGGCAGATACGCAGTATTTT.

This clone has just a few counts. The rearrangement links TRBV5-6 to TRBJ1-1; D unclear. This CDR3 spans 14 amino acids. The V gene lost 0 bases and the J gene lost 4 bases, with 10 bases spanning the gap. The germline V gene encodes CDR1 SGHDT and CDR2 YYEEEE. This chain's CDR3 is CASSLGRGGTEAFF. For the CDR3, the DNA is TGTGCCAGCAGCTTGGGACGGGGAGGCACTGAAGCTTTCTTT. Looking up the rest from reference TRBV5-6 and TRBJ1-1 gives the full variable domain: DAGVTQSPTHLIKTRGQQVTLRCSPKSGHDTVSWYQQALGQGPQFIFQYYEEEERQRGNFPDRFSGHQFPNYSSELNVNALLLGDSALYLCASSLGRGGTEAFFGQGTRLTVV.

V is TRBV6-2 or TRBV6-3 and J is TRBJ1-6, with 11 nucleotides matching TRBD1. Germline V CDR1 and CDR2: MNHEY, SVGEGT. Trimming cost V 4 bases and J 6 bases; bases outside gene matches: 2. The CDR3 consists of 15 residues. Here the CDR3 DNA reads TGTGCCAGCAGTTTGGGACAGGGGGTTAATTCACCCCTCCACTTT. Protein sequence: CASSLGQGVNSPLHF.

On this clone itself: One junction end does not reproduce the germline sequence, and a read error may be involved. Different DNA sequences within this sample yield the same CDR3. The chain employs TRBV5-1 and TRBJ2-2, with 8 bases aligning to TRBD1. CDR1 is SGHRS and CDR2 is YFSETQ in the germline V gene. The CDR3 runs to 19 residues. The CDR3 bases are TGCGCTAGCAGCTTGTCGACAGGGGAGCCGGGGTATAACACCGGGGAGCTGTTTTTT. It is translated as CASSLSTGEPGYNTGELFF.

The chain is built from TRBV5-6 and TRBJ2-3, with TRBD1 as a possible D gene (5 bases). CDR3 length: 15 amino acids. Trimming stripped 1 base from V and 0 bases from J, with 9 bases between. From germline, CDR1 is SGHDT and CDR2 YYEEEE. This chain's CDR3 is CASSLIQASTDTQYF. In DNA, the CDR3 is TGTGCCAGCAGCTTGATACAGGCTAGCACAGATACGCAGTATTTT.